A selection of T cell receptor beta chains follows, all from one sample in a study of blood T cells in healthy people across ages. TCRdb reprocessed the 5' RACE reads with MiXCR, giving one entry per CDR3 protein. This sample yields 650,000 to 800,000 distinct CDR3 sequences, of which approximately 48% are seen a single time; roughly 18% belongs to the top ten. Sequences were obtained from blood. All receptors derive from a man aged 55 to 69 in good health. Both conserved end residues are part of each CDR3. D genes are given only for firm matches. Some rows mark clone size as missing; the rest say once, few, many or name a class of expanded clone.

J,V,D,size,length,CDR3,DNA
TRBJ2-3,TRBV25-1,NA,few,14,CASSGYGRGDTQYF,TGTGCCAGCAGTGGCTATGGACGGGGGGATACGCAGTATTTT
TRBJ2-7,TRBV10-3,NA,few,12,CAISESGNEQYF,TGTGCCATCAGTGAGTCAGGGAATGAGCAGTACTTC
TRBJ2-2,TRBV10-3,NA,NA,17,CAISESSRRSNTGELFF,TGTGCCATCAGTGAGTCAAGCCGCAGATCGAACACCGGGGAGCTGTTTTTT
TRBJ2-4,TRBV3-1,NA,few,14,CASSPTLAKNIQYF,TGTGCCAGCAGCCCTACCCTAGCCAAAAACATTCAGTACTTC
TRBJ1-5,TRBV19,NA,few,16,CASSIDHQGFYQPQHF,TGTGCCAGTAGTATAGATCATCAAGGTTTTTATCAGCCCCAGCATTTT
TRBJ2-1,TRBV20-1,NA,NA,15,CSAAPAGGRVDEQFF,TGCAGTGCTGCCCCCGCTGGGGGGCGGGTCGATGAGCAGTTCTTC
TRBJ1-4,TRBV6-1,TRBD1,once,16,CASSGKNRGRSEKLFF,TGTGCCAGCAGTGGAAAGAACAGGGGGCGAAGTGAAAAACTGTTTTTT
TRBJ2-7,TRBV4-1,NA,many,14,CASSQGQTHYEQYF,TGCGCCAGCAGCCAAGGACAGACCCACTACGAGCAGTACTTC
TRBJ2-3,TRBV5-1,NA,NA,15,CASREGGGSTDTQYF,TGCGCCAGCCGTGAGGGGGGGGGAAGCACAGATACGCAGTATTTT
TRBJ2-5,TRBV20-1,NA,NA,15,CSATRLTSRMETQYF,TGCAGTGCCACAAGGCTAACCTCTAGGATGGAGACCCAGTACTTC
TRBJ2-1,TRBV7-2,TRBD2,few,15,CASSQSGGFMYEQFF,TGTGCCAGCAGCCAAAGCGGGGGGTTCATGTATGAGCAGTTCTTC
TRBJ1-6,TRBV5-1,NA,few,14,CASSLAGLDSPLHF,TGCGCCAGCAGCTTGGCTGGACTGGATTCACCCCTCCACTTT
TRBJ2-2,TRBV15,TRBD1,NA,14,CATSRETGSGELFF,TGTGCCACCAGCAGGGAGACAGGGTCCGGGGAGCTGTTTTTT
TRBJ2-3,TRBV24-1,NA,NA,12,CATSNQDGTQYF,TGTGCCACCAGCAACCAGGACGGTACGCAGTATTTT
TRBJ2-3,TRBV12-3/TRBV12-4,NA,NA,15,CASSLRTTSADTQYF,TGTGCCAGCAGTCTGCGGACTACCAGTGCAGATACGCAGTATTTT
TRBJ2-3,TRBV3-1,TRBD2,NA,18,CASSHLLAGGPSTDTQYF,TGTGCCAGCAGCCACCTCTTAGCGGGGGGGCCTAGCACAGATACGCAGTATTTT
TRBJ2-3,TRBV4-3,NA,NA,16,CASSQDWGQGPDTQYF,TGCGCCAGCAGCCAAGATTGGGGGCAGGGCCCAGATACGCAGTATTTT
TRBJ2-5,TRBV29-1,TRBD2,once,13,CGVERRGVGEQYF,TGCGGCGTTGAGAGGCGGGGGGTAGGAGAGCAGTACTTC
TRBJ2-4,TRBV20-1,NA,NA,14,CSARRGSGKNIQYF,TGCAGTGCTAGACGGGGTAGTGGCAAAAACATTCAGTACTTC
TRBJ1-3,TRBV28,TRBD1,NA,14,CASTPGQAGNTIYF,TGTGCCAGCACCCCGGGACAGGCTGGAAACACCATATATTTT
TRBJ1-5,TRBV12-3/TRBV12-4,TRBD1,few,19,CASSPGQGTYSYSNQPQHF,TGTGCCAGCAGTCCCGGACAGGGGACCTATTCCTATAGCAATCAGCCCCAGCATTTT
TRBJ1-2,TRBV25-1,TRBD1,NA,14,CASRLDRGQGGYTF,TGTGCCAGCAGGCTGGACAGGGGGCAGGGTGGCTACACCTTC
TRBJ2-7,TRBV20-1,TRBD2,NA,14,CSARGLAGDYEQYF,TGCAGTGCTAGGGGACTAGCGGGAGACTACGAGCAGTACTTC
TRBJ2-1,TRBV9,NA,NA,14,CASSVGGGRNEQFF,TGTGCCAGCAGCGTAGGTGGTGGGCGGAATGAGCAGTTCTTC
TRBJ2-2,TRBV9,NA,few,12,CASSGLTGELFF,TGTGCCAGCAGTGGGTTAACCGGGGAGCTGTTTTTT
TRBJ2-5,TRBV25-1,NA,few,13,CASSDEYQETQYF,TGTGCCAGCAGTGATGAGTACCAAGAGACCCAGTACTTC
TRBJ2-5,TRBV12-3/TRBV12-4,NA,NA,13,CASSTEETETQYF,TGTGCCAGCAGTACAGAGGAAACAGAGACCCAGTACTTC
TRBJ2-7,TRBV6-5,TRBD2,NA,16,CASSYVGAGVYNEQYF,TGTGCCAGCAGTTACGTAGGAGCGGGGGTTTACAATGAGCAGTACTTC
TRBJ1-2,TRBV12-3/TRBV12-4,NA,NA,11,CASTAGFGCTF,TGTGCCAGCACTGCAGGGTTTGGCTGCACCTTC
TRBJ2-7,TRBV20-1,NA,NA,16,CSARDLRLRSYNEQYF,TGCAGTGCTAGAGATTTGAGGCTTAGGTCCTACAATGAGCAGTACTTC
TRBJ2-3,TRBV5-1,NA,NA,13,CASSLRQTDTQYF,TGCGCCAGCAGCCTCCGACAGACAGATACGCAGTATTTT
TRBJ2-7,TRBV12-5,TRBD2,NA,14,CASDTGTSTYEQYF,TGTGCTAGTGATACCGGGACTAGCACCTACGAGCAGTACTTC
TRBJ2-1,TRBV7-2,NA,once,14,CASSTGFGNNEQFF,TGTGCCAGCAGCACAGGGTTTGGGAATAATGAGCAGTTCTTC
TRBJ1-5,TRBV7-2,NA,NA,15,CASSLGIGGNQPQHF,TGTGCCAGCAGCTTAGGGATAGGGGGGAATCAGCCCCAGCATTTT
TRBJ1-2,TRBV28,NA,NA,14,CASSTTGDLYGYTF,TGTGCCAGCAGTACCACGGGGGACCTCTATGGCTACACCTTC
TRBJ2-1,TRBV9,TRBD2,few,16,CASSVAASGGWNEQFF,TGTGCCAGCAGCGTAGCGGCTAGCGGGGGGTGGAATGAGCAGTTCTTC
TRBJ2-1,TRBV4-1,TRBD2,NA,16,CASSPIRLAGGNEQFF,TGCGCCAGCAGCCCCATCAGACTAGCGGGGGGAAATGAGCAGTTCTTC
TRBJ1-6,TRBV7-2,NA,NA,16,CASSLVGGSSNSPLHF,TGTGCCAGCAGCCTGGTGGGAGGGAGCAGTAATTCACCCCTCCACTTT
TRBJ1-2,TRBV29-1,TRBD1,few,16,CSVEDIIGQGAYGYTF,TGCAGCGTTGAAGATATTATTGGGCAGGGGGCATATGGCTACACCTTC
TRBJ1-4,TRBV3-1,NA,NA,14,CASSYGAANEKLFF,TGTGCCAGCAGCTACGGGGCAGCTAATGAAAAACTGTTTTTT
TRBJ2-3,TRBV4-3,NA,once,14,CASSRGSSTATQYF,TGCGCCAGCAGCCGTGGTTCTTCCACAGCTACGCAGTATTTT
TRBJ2-4,TRBV2,NA,NA,14,CASSGGQIPTGQYF,TGTGCCAGCAGTGGGGGCCAAATCCCTACTGGGCAGTACTTC
TRBJ1-2,TRBV3-1,TRBD1,NA,15,CASSQGPGQYYGYTF,TGTGCCAGCAGCCAAGGTCCGGGACAGTATTATGGCTACACCTTC
TRBJ2-7,TRBV27,TRBD1,NA,14,CASSLQGANYEQYF,TGTGCCAGCAGTTTACAGGGGGCTAACTACGAGCAGTACTTC
TRBJ2-7,TRBV7-8,NA,few,14,CASSLDRQIYEQYF,TGTGCCAGCAGCTTAGATCGACAGATCTACGAGCAGTACTTC
TRBJ2-5,TRBV15,NA,few,12,CATGTRVGTQYF,TGTGCCACCGGAACCAGGGTTGGGACCCAGTACTTC
TRBJ2-5,TRBV20-1,NA,few,12,CSALRTEETQYF,TGCAGTGCCCTACGGACAGAAGAGACCCAGTACTTC
TRBJ2-4,TRBV7-2,TRBD2,many,14,CASSPRGSQNIQYF,TGTGCCAGCAGCCCGCGGGGGTCCCAAAACATTCAGTACTTC
TRBJ2-7,TRBV20-1,NA,NA,13,CSASAGSSYEQYF,TGCAGTGCTAGTGCAGGTTCCTCCTACGAGCAGTACTTC
TRBJ2-1,TRBV7-2,TRBD2,NA,19,CASSLVQLAGATSYNEQFF,TGTGCCAGCAGCTTAGTTCAACTAGCGGGGGCCACGTCCTACAATGAGCAGTTCTTC
TRBJ2-3,TRBV7-6,NA,NA,16,CASSLVVGKGTDTQYF,TGTGCCAGCAGCTTAGTTGTCGGGAAGGGCACAGATACGCAGTATTTT
TRBJ2-7,TRBV3-1,TRBD1,NA,15,CASSQARGQAYEQYF,TGTGCCAGCAGCCAAGCAAGGGGACAGGCTTACGAGCAGTACTTC
TRBJ1-6,TRBV20-1,TRBD1,NA,16,CSARKGTGVHNSPLHF,TGCAGTGCTAGAAAAGGGACAGGGGTTCACAATTCACCCCTCCACTTT
TRBJ2-1,TRBV29-1,TRBD2,NA,14,CSVPYGGAYNEQFF,TGCAGCGTGCCCTATGGGGGGGCCTACAATGAGCAGTTCTTC
TRBJ2-3,TRBV7-9,NA,many,12,CASSSGSDTQYF,TGTGCCAGCAGCTCGGGTTCGGATACGCAGTATTTT